This T cell receptor beta chain stems from a study of early T cells in non-severe SARS-CoV-2 infection. Study as a whole: Sequencing input comprised bulk RNA from unsorted whole blood; chain pairing was not available.

Individual cDNA molecules received unique molecular identifiers. From the 5' RACE reads, TCRdb called clonotypes with MiXCR, one entry per CDR3 protein. There are 55,000 to 85,000 distinct CDR3 sequences in the sample; about 13% occur only once, and about 14% lies in the top ten. The table lists this clonotype with a few counts. The CDR3 sequence is 12 residues long. Trimming pared 8 bases from V and 10 bases from J, leaving 15 bases between. The rearrangement links TRBV12-3 or TRBV12-4 to TRBJ1-5; D uncertain. The sequenced material came from whole blood. This clonotype originated in an adult who was a healthcare worker with PCR-confirmed SARS-CoV-2 infection or an uninfected control (not recorded which). As DNA, the CDR3 is TGTGCCAGCGGCCCGTTGGCAGAACCCCAGCATTTT. It specifies CASGPLAEPQHF.